These 20 T cell receptor beta chains originate from one sample sequenced in a study of CD8 T cells in ankylosing spondylitis (dated by TCRdb to about 2017). Receptor libraries were prepared by 5' RACE. Sequencing relied on an Illumina HiSeq 2500. Through fastp at Q25 and MiXCR, TCRdb rebuilt clones from the public reads, retaining in-frame beta chains. CDR3 protein duplicates are merged, each entry listing the most common genes and DNA. Within this sample are 200,000 to 250,000 distinct CDR3 sequences, with around 8% of them counted one time only. The ten largest clonotypes hold about 5% of the sample. The sample was blood, either unsorted or a sorted T cell fraction (not recorded which). The receptors were gathered from a female donor with ankylosing spondylitis or in good health (not recorded which).

The sample holds many counts of this clonotype. This sequence joins TRBV29-1 and TRBJ2-6; tentatively, D is TRBD1 (5 bases). CDR1 SQVTM and CDR2 ANQGSEA come from the germline V gene. CDR3 size: 15 residues. V shed 5 bases and J shed 2 bases, with 13 bases lying between them. The CDR3: CSVLQGEPGANVLTF. CDR3 sequence (DNA): TGCAGCGTTTTACAAGGGGAACCTGGGGCCAACGTCCTGACTTTC.

This clonotype was detected only a few times. J is TRBJ2-7 and V is TRBV6-5, with 8 positions matching TRBD2. V dropped 2 bases and J dropped 0; count of bases not matched to a gene: 3. The CDR3 length is 15 residues. Germline V gene data show CDR1 as MNHEY and CDR2 as SVGAGI. CDR3 amino acids: CASSYPSGSSYEQYF. The CDR3 bases are TGTGCCAGCAGTTACCCAAGCGGGAGCTCCTACGAGCAGTACTTC.

This clonotype was picked up a small number of times. The chain couples TRBV25-1 to TRBJ2-5, with 7 bases lining up with TRBD1. CDR3 length: 15 amino acids. With 6 bases clipped from V and 1 base from J, the junction kept 8 bases outside the gene matches. Germline CDR1 reads MGHDK; CDR2 reads SYGVNS. The CDR3 DNA is TGTGCCAGCAGCCGACTGAGGGGGCCCCAAGAGACCCAGTACTTC. Its translation is CASSRLRGPQETQYF.

This clonotype was found once. One end of the junction varies from germline; a read error may be responsible. The rearrangement links TRBV4-2 to TRBJ2-1, with TRBD2 as a possible D gene (6 bases). There are 13 residues in the CDR3. The germline gives CDR1 LGHNA, CDR2 YNFKEQ. The CDR3 sequence is CAISPGLPYEQFF. For the CDR3, the DNA is TGTGCCATCAGCCCGGGACTCCCCTATGAGCAGTTCTTC.

This clonotype was detected many times. V gene TRBV12-3 or TRBV12-4 combines with J gene TRBJ1-1, with D uncertain. V dropped 3 bases and J dropped 4 bases, with 9 bases sitting between them. The CDR3 loop spans 13 amino acids. CDR3 sequence: CASSFSVTTEAFF. CDR3 coding DNA: TGTGCCAGCAGTTTCAGTGTGACCACTGAAGCTTTCTTT.

Only a few counts were recorded for this clonotype. The genes are TRBV6-1 and TRBJ1-5, with TRBD1 matching 8 bases. After removal of 5 bases from V and 7 bases from J, the junction contained 7 bases not matched to a gene. Germline V gives CDR1 MNHNS, CDR2 SASEGT. This CDR3 spans 14 amino acids. The CDR3 sequence: CASSTQGGDQPQHF. CDR3 DNA: TGTGCCAGCAGTACACAGGGGGGCGACCAGCCCCAGCATTTT.

About this clonotype itself: A read error is possible here, since a much larger clone lies one base away. Without the conserved terminal phenylalanine or tryptophan, this CDR3 likely stems from a read error. The gene calls are TRBV11-2 and TRBJ1-6; a weak D match, TRBD1 (6 bases). Germline V gene lookup returns CDR1 SGHAT and CDR2 FQNNGV. The germline V and J ends were trimmed by 5 bases and 6 bases, with 11 bases remaining between them. CDR3 length: 14 residues. The CDR3 DNA follows: TGTGCCAGCAGCCCCGGACAGCTTAATTCACCCCTCCACTCT. Residues: CASSPGQLNSPLHS.

This clonotype was found a few times. The rearrangement uses TRBV7-2 and TRBJ2-5; TRBD1 matches 7 bases. Germline trimming cut 5 bases from V and 2 bases from J; bases unmatched to any gene: 8. The CDR3 has 15 amino acids. Germline loops: CDR1 SGHTA, CDR2 FQGNSA. DNA for the CDR3: TGTGCCAGCAGCCGACTGACAGGGAGACAAGAGACCCAGTACTTC. Protein: CASSRLTGRQETQYF.

This clonotype was counted at least ten times. The J gene is TRBJ1-2, the V gene TRBV12-3 or TRBV12-4, with 8 positions matching TRBD1. The CDR3 sequence is 16 residues long. With 6 bases clipped from V and 7 bases from J, the junction kept 16 bases outside the gene matches. The CDR3 here is CASSLRQGRAQLGYTF. The CDR3 bases are TGTGCCAGCAGCCTCAGACAGGGGCGAGCCCAACTTGGCTACACCTTC.

In this sample, this clonotype turned up a few times. V is TRBV5-1 and J is TRBJ2-1; weak D call: TRBD2 (5 bases). The CDR3 sequence is 15 residues long. Between the trimmed V and J ends, which lost 5 bases and 0 bases, there was a span of 12 bases. Germline-derived CDR1 and CDR2 are SGHRS and YFSETQ. CDR3 coding DNA: TGCGCCAGCAGTCCCGTGAGGGCCTCCTACAATGAGCAGTTCTTC. Protein product: CASSPVRASYNEQFF.

This clonotype was seen ten or more times. This chain uses TRBV28 with TRBJ1-6, with 7 nucleotides matching TRBD1. The CDR3 spans 14 residues. Germline values: CDR1 MDHEN, CDR2 SYDVKM. V lost 7 bases, J lost 7 bases, and 7 bases stayed unmatched. The CDR3 nucleotides read TGTGCCAGCAAACCGGGACAGCCAAATTCACCCCTCCACTTT. This sequence encodes CASKPGQPNSPLHF.

The chain joins TRBV5-1 to TRBJ2-6, with 7 bases aligning to TRBD1. With V trimmed by 6 bases and J by 4 bases, 16 bases remained unmatched. Germline V gene data show CDR1 as SGHRS and CDR2 as YFSETQ. CDR3 length: 18 amino acids. The CDR3 spells CASTFAPTGAPGANVLTF. Here the CDR3 DNA reads TGCGCCAGCACGTTTGCCCCCACAGGGGCTCCCGGGGCCAACGTCCTGACTTTC.

This clonotype was seen at least ten times. The rearrangement uses TRBV6-5 and TRBJ2-5, with no clear D. This CDR3 spans 15 amino acids. Trimming stripped 0 bases from V and 5 bases from J, with 13 bases between. CDR1 and CDR2 (germline): MNHEY, SVGAGI. Here the CDR3 DNA reads TGTGCCAGCAGTTACTCCGGCCCCTCGGTGGAGACCCAGTACTTC. Encoded protein: CASSYSGPSVETQYF.

This clonotype was found many times. This rearrangement joins TRBV18 to TRBJ2-2, with D unclear. This CDR3 contains 13 residues. V lost 4 bases, J lost 3 bases, and 6 bases lay in between. Germline V gene lookup returns CDR1 KGHSH and CDR2 LQKENI. The CDR3, as DNA: TGTGCCAGCTCACAGACCCACACCGGGGAGCTGTTTTTT. Residues: CASSQTHTGELFF.

This clonotype occurred a few times. V gene TRBV3-1 combines with J gene TRBJ2-5; TRBD1 matches 7 bases. V lost 1 base and J lost 0; bases outside the gene matches: 5. In germline, CDR1 is LGHDT, CDR2 YNNKEL (reference sequence). The CDR3 contains 16 residues. The CDR3 here is CASSQAITGDQETQYF. The CDR3 region has the DNA TGTGCCAGCAGCCAAGCTATTACAGGGGACCAAGAGACCCAGTACTTC.

In its sample, this clonotype was seen many times. The chain combines TRBV13 with TRBJ2-7; 7 nucleotides line up with TRBD1. Trimming took 4 bases from V and 2 from J; bases not matched to a gene: 8. This CDR3 is built from 15 residues. Germline-derived CDR1 and CDR2 are PRHDT and FYEKMQ (reference sequence). CDR3 amino acids: CASSSSGGAPYEQYF. The CDR3 DNA reads as TGTGCCAGCAGCTCTTCAGGGGGAGCCCCCTACGAGCAGTACTTC.

This clonotype has more than one count but fewer than ten. The chain links TRBV5-6 to TRBJ1-1; D is possibly TRBD1 (6 bases). CDR3 length: 15 amino acids. The V end lost 4 bases, the J end lost 6 bases, and 19 bases lay between the germline ends. Germline-derived CDR1 and CDR2 are SGHDT and YYEEEE. In DNA form, the CDR3 reads TGTGCCAGCAGCCCCCAACCGGGACAAGGCGCTGAAGCTTTCTTT. The encoded protein is CASSPQPGQGAEAFF. The full variable domain, in which reference TRBV5-6 and TRBJ1-1 provide the parts outside the CDR3, is DAGVTQSPTHLIKTRGQQVTLRCSPKSGHDTVSWYQQALGQGPQFIFQYYEEEERQRGNFPDRFSGHQFPNYSSELNVNALLLGDSALYLCASSPQPGQGAEAFFGQGTRLTVV.

This clonotype occurred many times. The rearrangement uses TRBV5-1 and TRBJ2-6; 7 bases line up with TRBD2. The CDR3 is 18 residues long. The trim removed 0 bases at V and 0 bases at J, leaving 6 bases unmatched. Germline lookup yields CDR1 SGHRS and CDR2 YFSETQ. The CDR3 loop is CASSLVPGRVSGANVLTF. CDR3 coding DNA: TGCGCCAGCAGCTTGGTCCCAGGGAGGGTCTCTGGGGCCAACGTCCTGACTTTC.

This clonotype was detected a few times. The chain uses TRBV11-1 and TRBJ2-1; the match to TRBD1 covers 8 bases. CDR1 SGHAT and CDR2 FQDESV come from the germline V gene (reference sequence). There are 15 residues in the CDR3. V was clipped by 5 bases and J by 2 bases; unmatched bases: 5. The CDR3 DNA is TGTGCCAGCAGCCCGTGGGACAGGCCCTACAATGAGCAGTTCTTC. Translating it yields CASSPWDRPYNEQFF.

This clonotype was found a few times. This sequence joins TRBV7-2 and TRBJ2-5, with D possibly being TRBD2 (7 bases). Germline V gene lookup returns CDR1 SGHTA and CDR2 FQGNSA. Trimming pared 3 bases from V and 6 bases from J, leaving 17 bases between. CDR3 length: 15 residues. The CDR3 region is CASSFTIGGTKTQYF. The CDR3 DNA follows: TGTGCCAGCAGCTTTACTATCGGGGGGACAAAGACCCAGTACTTC. Full variable domain (rest looked up from reference TRBV7-2 and TRBJ2-5): GAGVSQSPSNKVTEKGKDVELRCDPISGHTALYWYRQSLGQGLEFLIYFQGNSAPDKSGLPSDRFSAERTGGSVSTLTIQRTQQEDSAVYLCASSFTIGGTKTQYFGPGTRLLVL.